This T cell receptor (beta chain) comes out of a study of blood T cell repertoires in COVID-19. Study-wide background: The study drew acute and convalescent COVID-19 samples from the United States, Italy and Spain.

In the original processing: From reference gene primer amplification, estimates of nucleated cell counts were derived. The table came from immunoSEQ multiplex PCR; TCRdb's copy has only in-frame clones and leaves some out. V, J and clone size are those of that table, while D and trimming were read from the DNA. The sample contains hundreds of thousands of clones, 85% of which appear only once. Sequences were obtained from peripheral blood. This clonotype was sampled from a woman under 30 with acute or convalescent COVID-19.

CDR3: CASSAGDIVDQPQHF. As DNA, the CDR3 is TGTGCCAGCAGTGCGGGGGATATCGTGGATCAGCCCCAGCATTTT. V is TRBV2 and J is TRBJ1-5, with D perhaps TRBD1 (5 bases). Trimming removed 4 bases from V and 5 bases from J, with 15 bases in between. The germline V gene has CDR1 SNHLY and CDR2 FYNNEI. This CDR3 region has 15 residues.